Many counts were recorded for the clone carrying this T cell receptor beta chain. The data stem from a study of blood T cells in healthy people across ages. A sample-barcoded 5' primer and a J-beta primer mix were used in a second PCR of about 7 to 12 cycles. TCRdb reprocessed the 5' RACE reads via MiXCR and lists one record per CDR3 protein. This sample has about 930,000 distinct CDR3 sequences, with roughly 29% found just once. This CDR3 is 18 amino acids long. CDR1 is ENHRY and CDR2 is SYGVKD in the germline V gene. V gave up 0 bases and J gave up 2 bases, with 17 bases separating them. These same data were also listed under a study on T cells of mothers and their children. That study reports: The study found slightly higher but non-significant overlap in related versus unrelated mother-child pairs. At a sensitivity of roughly 90 clones per million clonotypes, no persistent microchimeric T cell clones appeared.

The rearrangement uses TRBV10-3 and TRBJ1-5, with D perhaps matching TRBD1 (5 bases). The sequenced sample was blood. The clonotype originates from a woman aged 40 to 49 in good health. DNA for the CDR3: TGTGCCATCAGTGAGTCCGGGCAGGGAGGGGTAGGCAATCAGCCCCAGCATTTT. Translation gives CAISESGQGGVGNQPQHF.